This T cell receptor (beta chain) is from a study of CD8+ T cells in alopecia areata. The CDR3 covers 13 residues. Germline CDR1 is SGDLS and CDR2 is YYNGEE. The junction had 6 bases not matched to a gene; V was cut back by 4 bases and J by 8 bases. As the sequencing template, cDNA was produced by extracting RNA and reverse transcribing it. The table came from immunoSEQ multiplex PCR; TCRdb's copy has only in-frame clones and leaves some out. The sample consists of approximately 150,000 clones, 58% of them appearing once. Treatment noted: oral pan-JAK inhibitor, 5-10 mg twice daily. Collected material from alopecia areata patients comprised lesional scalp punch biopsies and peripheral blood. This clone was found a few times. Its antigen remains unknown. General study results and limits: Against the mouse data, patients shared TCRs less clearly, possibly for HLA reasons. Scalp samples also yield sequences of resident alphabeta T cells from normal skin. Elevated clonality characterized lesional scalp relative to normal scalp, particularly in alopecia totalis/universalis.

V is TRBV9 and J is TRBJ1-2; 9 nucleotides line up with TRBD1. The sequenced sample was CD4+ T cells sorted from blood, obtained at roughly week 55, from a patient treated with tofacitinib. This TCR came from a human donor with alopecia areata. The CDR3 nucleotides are TGTGCCAGCAGCCGGGGACAGGGAGGCGGCTACACCTTC. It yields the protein CASSRGQGGGYTF. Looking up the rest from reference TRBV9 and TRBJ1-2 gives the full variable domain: DSGVTQTPKHLITATGQRVTLRCSPRSGDLSVYWYQQSLDQGLQFLIQYYNGEERAKGNILERFSAQQFPDLHSELNLSSLELGDSALYFCASSRGQGGGYTFGSGTRLTVV.